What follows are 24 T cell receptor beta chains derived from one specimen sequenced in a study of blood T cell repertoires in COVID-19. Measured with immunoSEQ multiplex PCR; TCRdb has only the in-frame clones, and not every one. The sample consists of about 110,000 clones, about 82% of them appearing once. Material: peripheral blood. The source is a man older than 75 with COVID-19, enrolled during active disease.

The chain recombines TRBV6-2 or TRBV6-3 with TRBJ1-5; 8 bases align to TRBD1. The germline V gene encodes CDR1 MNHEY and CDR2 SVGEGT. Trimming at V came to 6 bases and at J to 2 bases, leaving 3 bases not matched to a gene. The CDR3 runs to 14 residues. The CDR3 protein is CASSRGQGNQPQHF. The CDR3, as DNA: TGTGCCAGCAGCAGGGGACAGGGCAATCAGCCCCAGCATTTT.

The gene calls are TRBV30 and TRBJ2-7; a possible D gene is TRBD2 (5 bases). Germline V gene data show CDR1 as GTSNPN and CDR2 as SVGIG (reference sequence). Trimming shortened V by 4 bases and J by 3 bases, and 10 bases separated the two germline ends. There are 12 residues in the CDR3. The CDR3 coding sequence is TGTGCCTGGAAGGGCGGGCACTACGAGCAGTACTTC. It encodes CAWKGGHYEQYF.

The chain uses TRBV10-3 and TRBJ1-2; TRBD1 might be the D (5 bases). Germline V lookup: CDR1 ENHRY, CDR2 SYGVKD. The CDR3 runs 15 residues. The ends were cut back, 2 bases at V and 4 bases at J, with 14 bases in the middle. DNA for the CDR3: TGTGCCATCAGTGAGGGGCAGGGAAGTATCTATGGCTACACCTTC. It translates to CAISEGQGSIYGYTF.

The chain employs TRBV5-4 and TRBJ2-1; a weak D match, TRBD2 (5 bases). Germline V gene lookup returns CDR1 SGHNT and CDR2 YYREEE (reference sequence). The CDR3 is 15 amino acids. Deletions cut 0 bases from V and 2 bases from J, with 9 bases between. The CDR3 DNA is TGTGCCAGCAGCTTGGACGGGGTAACCTACAATGAGCAGTTCTTC. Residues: CASSLDGVTYNEQFF.

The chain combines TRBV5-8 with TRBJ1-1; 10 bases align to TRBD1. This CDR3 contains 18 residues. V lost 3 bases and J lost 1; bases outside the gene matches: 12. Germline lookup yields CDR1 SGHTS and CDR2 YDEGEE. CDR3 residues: CASSSRDRGRRENTEAFF. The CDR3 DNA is TGTGCCAGCAGCTCCCGGGACAGGGGCCGCCGGGAGAACACTGAAGCTTTCTTT.

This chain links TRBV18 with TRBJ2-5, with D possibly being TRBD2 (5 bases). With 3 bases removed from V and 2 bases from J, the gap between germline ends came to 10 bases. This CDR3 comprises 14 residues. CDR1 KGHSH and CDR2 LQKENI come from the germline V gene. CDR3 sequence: CASSPIPGQETQYF. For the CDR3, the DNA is TGTGCCAGCTCACCGATACCGGGACAAGAGACCCAGTACTTC.

This CDR3 reads CASSLGTGALGNSPLHF. The CDR3 bases are TGTGCCAGCAGTTTGGGGACAGGGGCCCTAGGAAATTCACCCCTCCACTTT. The chain recombines TRBV28 with TRBJ1-6; 10 nucleotides line up with TRBD1. In germline, CDR1 is MDHEN, CDR2 SYDVKM. The CDR3 totals 17 residues. V dropped 3 bases and J dropped 7; count of bases not matched to a gene: 9. Variable domain in full (rest from reference TRBV28 and TRBJ1-6): DVKVTQSSRYLVKRTGEKVFLECVQDMDHENMFWYRQDPGLGLRLIYFSYDVKMKEKGDIPEGYSVSREKKERFSLILESASTNQTSMYLCASSLGTGALGNSPLHFGNGTRLTVT.

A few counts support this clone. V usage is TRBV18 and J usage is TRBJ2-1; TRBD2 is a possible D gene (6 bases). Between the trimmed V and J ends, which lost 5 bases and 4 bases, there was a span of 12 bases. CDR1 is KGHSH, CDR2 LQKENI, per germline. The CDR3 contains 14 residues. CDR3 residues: CASSKGLAYNEQFF. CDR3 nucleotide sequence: TGTGCCAGCTCAAAGGGACTGGCATACAATGAGCAGTTCTTC.

CDR3 amino acids: CAISELGTSGSSYNEQFF. DNA for the CDR3: TGTGCCATCAGTGAGCTGGGGACTAGTGGGAGCTCCTACAATGAGCAGTTCTTC. The rearrangement uses TRBV10-3 and TRBJ2-1; 8 positions match TRBD2. V shed 2 bases, J shed 0 bases, and the junction held 9 bases outside the gene matches. Germline CDR1 is ENHRY and CDR2 is SYGVKD. The CDR3 covers 18 residues.

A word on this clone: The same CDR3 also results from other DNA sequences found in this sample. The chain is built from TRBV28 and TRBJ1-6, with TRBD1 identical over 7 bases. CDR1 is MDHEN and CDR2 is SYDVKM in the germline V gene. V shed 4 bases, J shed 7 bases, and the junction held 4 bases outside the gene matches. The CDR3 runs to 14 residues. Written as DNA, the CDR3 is TGTGCCAGCAGTTCCACAGGGGACAATTCACCCCTCCACTTT. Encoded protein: CASSSTGDNSPLHF.

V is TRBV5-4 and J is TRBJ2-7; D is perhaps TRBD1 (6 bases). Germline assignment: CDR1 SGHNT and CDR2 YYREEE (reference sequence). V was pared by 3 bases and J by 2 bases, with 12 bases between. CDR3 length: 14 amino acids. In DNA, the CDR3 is TGTGCCAGCAGCTCTTGGGACACCCCCTACGAGCAGTACTTC. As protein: CASSSWDTPYEQYF.

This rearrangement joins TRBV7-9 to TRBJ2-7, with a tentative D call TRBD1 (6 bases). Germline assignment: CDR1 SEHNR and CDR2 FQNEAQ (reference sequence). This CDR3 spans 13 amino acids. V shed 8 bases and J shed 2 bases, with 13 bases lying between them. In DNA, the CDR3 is TGTGCCAGCGACAGGCCGGGGACCTACGAGCAGTACTTC. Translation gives CASDRPGTYEQYF.

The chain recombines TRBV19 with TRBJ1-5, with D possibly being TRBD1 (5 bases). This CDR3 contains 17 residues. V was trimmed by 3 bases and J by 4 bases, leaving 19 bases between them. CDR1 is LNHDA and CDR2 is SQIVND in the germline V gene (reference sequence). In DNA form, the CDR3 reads TGTGCCAGTAGTATCCGACGGGGCGGGGGAAATAATCAGCCCCAGCATTTT. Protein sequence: CASSIRRGGGNNQPQHF.

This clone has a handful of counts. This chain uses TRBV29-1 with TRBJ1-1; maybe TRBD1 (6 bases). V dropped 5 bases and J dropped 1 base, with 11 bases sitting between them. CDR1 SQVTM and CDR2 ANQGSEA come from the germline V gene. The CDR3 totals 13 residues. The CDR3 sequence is CSVTKTGNTEAFF. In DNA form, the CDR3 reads TGCAGCGTTACCAAGACAGGGAACACTGAAGCTTTCTTT.

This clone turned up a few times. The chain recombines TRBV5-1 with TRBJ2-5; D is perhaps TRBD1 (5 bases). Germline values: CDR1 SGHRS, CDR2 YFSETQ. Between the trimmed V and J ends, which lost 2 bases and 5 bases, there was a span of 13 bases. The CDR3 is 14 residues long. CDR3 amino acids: CASSFSGKSETQYF. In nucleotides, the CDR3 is TGCGCCAGCAGCTTCTCAGGGAAGTCCGAGACCCAGTACTTC. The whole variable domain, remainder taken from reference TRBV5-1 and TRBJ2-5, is KAGVTQTPRYLIKTRGQQVTLSCSPISGHRSVSWYQQTPGQGLQFLFEYFSETQRNKGNFPGRFSGRQFSNSRSEMNVSTLELGDSALYLCASSFSGKSETQYFGPGTRLLVL.

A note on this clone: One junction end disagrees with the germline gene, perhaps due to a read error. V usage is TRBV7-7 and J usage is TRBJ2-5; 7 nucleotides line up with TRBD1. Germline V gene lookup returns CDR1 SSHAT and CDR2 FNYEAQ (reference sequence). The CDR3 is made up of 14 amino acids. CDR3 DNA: TGTGCTAGCAGCTTAGGCCGCAGGGGGGAGACCCAGTACTTC. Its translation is CASSLGRRGETQYF.

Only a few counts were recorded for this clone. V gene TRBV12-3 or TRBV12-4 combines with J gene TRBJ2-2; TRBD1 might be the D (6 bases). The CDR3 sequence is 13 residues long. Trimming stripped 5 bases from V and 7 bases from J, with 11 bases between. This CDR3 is CASSTGYDGELFF. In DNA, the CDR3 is TGTGCCAGCAGTACAGGGTATGACGGGGAGCTGTTTTTT.

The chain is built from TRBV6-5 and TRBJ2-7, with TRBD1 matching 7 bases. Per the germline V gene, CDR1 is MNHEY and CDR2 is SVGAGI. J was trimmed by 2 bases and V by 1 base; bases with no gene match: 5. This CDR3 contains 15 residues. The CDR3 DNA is TGTGCCAGCAGTTACTTGACAGGGTGGGCCTACGAGCAGTACTTC. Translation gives CASSYLTGWAYEQYF.

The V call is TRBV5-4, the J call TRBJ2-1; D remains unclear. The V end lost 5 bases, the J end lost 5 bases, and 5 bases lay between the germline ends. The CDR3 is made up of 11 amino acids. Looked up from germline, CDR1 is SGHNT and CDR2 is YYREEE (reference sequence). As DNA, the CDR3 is TGTGCCAGCAGAAGAGACAATGAGCAGTTCTTC. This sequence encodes CASRRDNEQFF.

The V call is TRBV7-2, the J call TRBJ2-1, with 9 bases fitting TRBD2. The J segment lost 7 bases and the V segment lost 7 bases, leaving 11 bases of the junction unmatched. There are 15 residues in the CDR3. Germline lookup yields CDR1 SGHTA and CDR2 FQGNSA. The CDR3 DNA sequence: TGTGCCAGCATTAGCGGGAGTCAAGTAATAAATGAGCAGTTCTTC. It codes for CASISGSQVINEQFF.

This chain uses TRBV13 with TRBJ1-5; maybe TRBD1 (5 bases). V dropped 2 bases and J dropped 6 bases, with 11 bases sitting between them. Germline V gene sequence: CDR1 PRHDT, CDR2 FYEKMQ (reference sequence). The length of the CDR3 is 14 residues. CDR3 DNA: TGTGCCAGCAGCTTAACGGGGGTGGGTCAGCCCCAGCATTTT. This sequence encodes CASSLTGVGQPQHF.

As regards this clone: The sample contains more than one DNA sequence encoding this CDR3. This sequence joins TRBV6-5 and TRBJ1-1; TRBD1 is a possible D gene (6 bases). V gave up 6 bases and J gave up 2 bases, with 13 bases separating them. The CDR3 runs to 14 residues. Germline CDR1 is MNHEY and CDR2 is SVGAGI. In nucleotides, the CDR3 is TGTGCCAGCAGCTTGGGACAAGTAAACACTGAAGCTTTCTTT. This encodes CASSLGQVNTEAFF.

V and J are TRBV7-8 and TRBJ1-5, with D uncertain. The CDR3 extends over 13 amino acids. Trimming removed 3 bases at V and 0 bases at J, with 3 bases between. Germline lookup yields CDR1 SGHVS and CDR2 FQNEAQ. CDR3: CASSFYSNQPQHF. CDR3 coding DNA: TGTGCCAGCAGCTTTTATAGCAATCAGCCCCAGCATTTT.

The CDR3 DNA sequence: TGTGCCAGCTCAGGGAACTATGGCTACACCTTC. This codes for CASSGNYGYTF. V usage is TRBV6-5 and J usage is TRBJ1-2; maybe TRBD1 (5 bases). The CDR3 has 11 residues. Germline lookup yields CDR1 MNHEY and CDR2 SVGAGI. V dropped 8 bases and J dropped 2 bases, with 6 bases sitting between them.